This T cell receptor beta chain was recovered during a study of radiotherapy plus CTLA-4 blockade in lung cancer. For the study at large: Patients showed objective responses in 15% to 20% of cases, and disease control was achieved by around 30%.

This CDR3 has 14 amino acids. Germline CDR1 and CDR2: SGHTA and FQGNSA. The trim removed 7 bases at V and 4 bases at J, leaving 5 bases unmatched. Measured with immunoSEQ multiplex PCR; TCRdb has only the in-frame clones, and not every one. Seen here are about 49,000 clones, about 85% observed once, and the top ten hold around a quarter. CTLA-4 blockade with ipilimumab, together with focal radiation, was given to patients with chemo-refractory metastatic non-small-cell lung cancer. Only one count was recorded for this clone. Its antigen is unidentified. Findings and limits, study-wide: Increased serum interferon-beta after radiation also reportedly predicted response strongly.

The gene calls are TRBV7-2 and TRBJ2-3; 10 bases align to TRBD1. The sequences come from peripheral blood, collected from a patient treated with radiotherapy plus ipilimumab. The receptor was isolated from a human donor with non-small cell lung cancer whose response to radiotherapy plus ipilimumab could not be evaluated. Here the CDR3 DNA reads TGTGCCAGCACCGACAGGGGGCCAGCAGATACGCAGTATTTT. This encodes CASTDRGPADTQYF.